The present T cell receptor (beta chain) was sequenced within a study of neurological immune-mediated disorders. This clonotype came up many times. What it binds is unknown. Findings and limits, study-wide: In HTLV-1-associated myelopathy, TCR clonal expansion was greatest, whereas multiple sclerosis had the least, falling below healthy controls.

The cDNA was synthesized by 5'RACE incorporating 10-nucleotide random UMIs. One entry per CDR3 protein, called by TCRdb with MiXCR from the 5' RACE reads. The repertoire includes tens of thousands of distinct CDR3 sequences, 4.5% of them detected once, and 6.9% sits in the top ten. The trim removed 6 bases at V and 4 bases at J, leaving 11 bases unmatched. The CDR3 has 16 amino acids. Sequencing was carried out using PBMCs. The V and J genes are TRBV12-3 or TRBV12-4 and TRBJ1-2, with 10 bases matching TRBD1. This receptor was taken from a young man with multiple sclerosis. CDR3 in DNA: TGTGCCAGCAGCCCTCTACCGGGACAGGGGTCCTATGGCTACACCTTC. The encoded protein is CASSPLPGQGSYGYTF.